This TCR beta chain came from a study of cytomegalovirus exposure and HLA in healthy donors. Primers included in the PCR were 60 Vbeta and 13 Jbeta primers. Only in-frame clones appear in the TCRdb table, and some are missing; sequencing was by immunoSEQ multiplex PCR. The sample has roughly 290,000 clones, roughly 89% seen once. General observations from the study: Serostatus for CMV was the only available immune exposure information. Of the V segments, some could not be distinguished, including TRBV6-2 and TRBV6-3, and were excluded. In a later analysis, compared with equally common non-associated chains, HLA-associated beta chains were more expanded.

With 5 bases clipped from V and 0 bases from J, the junction kept 5 bases outside the gene matches. The CDR3 totals 15 residues. Looked up from germline, CDR1 is WNHNN and CDR2 is SYGVQD (reference sequence). Despite likely unrecorded immune exposures, the donors were nominally healthy at the time of sampling. As to this clone: Its matching antigen is unknown.

This rearrangement joins TRBV10-1 to TRBJ1-1, with TRBD1 matching over 8 bases. The sequence came from a woman younger than 35 in good health and CMV-seronegative. The sequencing sample was made of PBMCs. In nucleotides, the CDR3 is TGCGCCAGCAGTCCAGGGGGCGGACTGAACACTGAAGCTTTCTTT. Its translation is CASSPGGGLNTEAFF.